This TCR beta chain was recovered during a study of blood T cell repertoires in COVID-19. Whole-study context: COVID-19 samples from acute and convalescent phases originated in the United States, Italy and Spain. Sample material is recorded as cDNA or gDNA derived from T cells, B-cell-depleted T cells, or PBMCs.

This clone was observed at least ten times. Original data processing: For nucleated cells, counts were estimated from reference gene primer amplification. The method was immunoSEQ multiplex PCR; TCRdb's version includes in-frame clones alone and lacks a portion of them. V, J and clone size derive from that table, while D and trimming were established from the DNA sequence. The sample contains approximately 100,000 clones, around 90% of which appear only once. This CDR3 spans 16 amino acids. Germline assignment: CDR1 LNHDA and CDR2 SQIVND (reference sequence). Trimming stripped 6 bases from V and 3 bases from J, with 17 bases between.

This chain connects TRBV19 to TRBJ2-2, with a weak D call TRBD2 (5 bases). Source material: peripheral blood. This receptor was obtained from a human donor in a cohort sampled during active COVID-19. The DNA of the CDR3 is TGTGCCAGTAGCACCCGGAGTTTGCGGGACACCGGGGAGCTGTTTTTT. This gives the protein CASSTRSLRDTGELFF.